These T cell receptor beta chains were read from a single sample in a study of blood T cell repertoires in COVID-19. Repertoires were generated with immunoSEQ multiplex PCR, while TCRdb's copy carries only in-frame clones and drops some. Of around 120,000 clones in the sample, 87% were seen once. The sample consisted of peripheral blood. These receptors came from a woman aged 65 to 85 with acute or convalescent COVID-19. CDR3s include the opening cysteine and the closing phenylalanine or tryptophan. Fields, in order: J gene, clone size, V gene, D gene, CDR3 protein, CDR3 DNA. The D gene is left open where the match is weak. Only part of the rows carry a size: once, few, many, or a class if the clone is expanded.

TRBJ1-5 - TRBV11-3 TRBD1 CASSRSLPRQGAHSNQPQHF TGTGCCAGCAGCCGATCATTGCCCAGACAGGGGGCCCATAGCAATCAGCCCCAGCATTTT
TRBJ1-2 few TRBV24-1 - CATSDAGTNYGYTF TGTGCCACCAGTGATGCCGGGACAAACTATGGCTACACCTTC
TRBJ2-3 - TRBV7-9 - CASSLAGGGTQYF TGTGCCAGCAGCTTAGCGGGAGGGGGGACGCAGTATTTT
TRBJ1-2 - TRBV2 - CASSEGGHQGSYGYTF TGTGCCAGCAGTGAGGGAGGGCACCAGGGGAGCTATGGCTACACCTTC
TRBJ2-1 - TRBV7-9 - CASSSVDSSSYNEQFF TGTGCCAGCAGCTCGGTAGACAGTAGCTCCTACAATGAGCAGTTCTTC
TRBJ1-2 - TRBV3-1/TRBV3-2 - CASRGSYGYTF TGTGCCAGCAGAGGGAGCTATGGCTACACCTTC
TRBJ2-7 - TRBV25-1 TRBD1 CASREMTGNYEQYF TGTGCCAGCAGAGAGATGACAGGGAACTACGAGCAGTACTTC
TRBJ2-2 - TRBV9 - CASSLAPRESGELFF TGTGCCAGCAGCCTAGCCCCCAGGGAATCCGGGGAGCTGTTTTTT
TRBJ1-1 - TRBV4-1 - CASSQDRLGVNTEAFF TGCGCCAGCAGCCAAGATCGATTAGGGGTGAACACTGAAGCTTTCTTT
TRBJ1-1 - TRBV28 TRBD1 CASSFPGQGNTEAFF TGTGCCAGCAGTTTCCCGGGACAGGGGAACACTGAAGCTTTCTTT
TRBJ2-2 - TRBV9 - CASQAETGELFF TGTGCCAGCCAGGCTGAGACCGGGGAGCTGTTTTTT
TRBJ1-3 - TRBV6-5 - CASSLTDPGSGNTIYF TGTGCCAGCAGTTTGACCGATCCAGGATCTGGAAACACCATATATTTT
TRBJ2-1 once TRBV7-3 - CASSLQVSSYNEQFF TGTGCCAGCAGTTTACAGGTTTCCTCCTACAATGAGCAGTTCTTC
TRBJ2-2 - TRBV15 - CATSRDDRSANTGELFF TGTGCCACCAGCAGAGACGACAGGAGTGCGAACACCGGGGAGCTGTTTTTT
TRBJ2-1 few TRBV3-1/TRBV3-2 TRBD2 CASAPAGTSSYNEQFF TGTGCCTCGGCGCCAGCGGGGACCAGCTCCTACAATGAGCAGTTCTTC
TRBJ1-2 once TRBV6-5 - CASSYSKLGGYGYTF TGTGCCAGCAGTTACTCGAAGTTAGGGGGCTATGGCTACACCTTC
TRBJ2-7 - TRBV19 - CASSVGRSFEQYF TGTGCCAGTAGTGTGGGGCGGTCCTTTGAGCAGTACTTC
TRBJ2-7 - TRBV28 TRBD1 CASRETGGGSYEQYF TGTGCCAGCAGGGAGACAGGGGGCGGCTCCTACGAGCAGTACTTC
TRBJ2-1 - TRBV3-1/TRBV3-2 TRBD1 CASSPGTGSSYNEQFF TGTGCCAGCAGCCCAGGGACAGGGAGCTCCTACAATGAGCAGTTCTTC
TRBJ1-2 - TRBV28 TRBD1 CASSLTDRADGYTF TGTGCCAGCAGTTTAACCGACAGGGCTGATGGCTACACCTTC
TRBJ2-3 - TRBV10-3 TRBD1 CATTGQGATSTDTQYF TGTGCCACGACGGGGCAGGGGGCTACTAGCACAGATACGCAGTATTTT
TRBJ2-1 - TRBV25-1 - CASSALTSPGLFF TGTGCCAGCAGTGCCCTTACTAGCCCGGGCCTGTTCTTC
TRBJ2-5 - TRBV12-2 - CASRLYYPNRERETQYF TGTGCAAGTCGCTTATATTACCCGAACAGGGAAAGGGAGACCCAGTACTTC
TRBJ1-6 - TRBV30 TRBD1 CAWSVTTTGGSPLHF TGTGCCTGGAGTGTCACGACGACAGGGGGCTCACCCCTCCACTTT
TRBJ2-5 once TRBV18 TRBD1 CASSPPGTGGETQYF TGTGCCAGCTCACCGCCCGGGACAGGGGGTGAGACCCAGTACTTC
TRBJ1-2 - TRBV21-1 - CASTFPLNYGYTF TGTGCCAGCACCTTTCCTCTTAACTATGGCTACACCTTC
TRBJ1-6 - TRBV7-9 - CASRVSGVGDNSPLHF TGTGCCAGCAGGGTATCCGGGGTGGGCGATAATTCACCCCTCCACTTT
TRBJ2-7 - TRBV30 TRBD2 CAWSRRGGYEQYF TGTGCCTGGAGTCGGCGGGGGGGCTACGAGCAGTACTTC
TRBJ1-2 - TRBV28 - CASSLLSGPGNYGYTF TGTGCCAGCAGTTTACTCAGTGGGCCGGGGAACTATGGCTACACCTTC
TRBJ1-6 - TRBV5-4 TRBD1 CASSPGGTGGDNSPLHF TGTGCCAGCAGCCCAGGGGGGACAGGGGGCGATAATTCACCCCTCCACTTT
TRBJ2-1 - TRBV7-9 TRBD2 CASSSGGGPMDEQFF TGTGCCAGCAGCTCTGGCGGGGGGCCGATGGATGAGCAGTTCTTC
TRBJ1-2 - TRBV12-2 - CASRQARQGFRGYTF TGTGCAAGTCGCCAAGCCAGACAGGGTTTTCGGGGCTACACCTTC
TRBJ1-5 - TRBV30 - CAWSNSGGSRQPQHF TGTGCCTGGAGTAATTCGGGGGGCTCACGTCAGCCCCAGCATTTT
TRBJ2-7 - TRBV5-4 TRBD1 CASSFPGQPYEQYF TGTGCCAGCAGCTTCCCGGGACAGCCCTACGAGCAGTACTTC
TRBJ1-2 - TRBV28 - CAITKQGMIYGYTF TGTGCCATCACTAAACAGGGAATGATCTATGGCTACACCTTC
TRBJ1-3 - TRBV19 - CATTGTYSGNTIYF TGTGCCACCACAGGGACCTACTCTGGAAACACCATATATTTT
TRBJ1-6 few TRBV3-1/TRBV3-2 - CASSQGSSYNSPLHF TGTGCCAGCAGCCAGGGGAGCTCCTATAATTCACCCCTCCACTTT
TRBJ1-2 - TRBV28 - CASSFSRSGNYGYTF TGTGCCAGCAGTTTCAGCAGGAGCGGAAACTATGGCTACACCTTC
TRBJ2-7 - TRBV28 - CASSGRDPYEQYF TGTGCCAGCAGTGGCAGGGATCCCTACGAGCAGTACTTC
TRBJ2-7 - TRBV21-1 - CASSKERLTQISYEQYF TGTGCCAGCAGCAAAGAACGGCTGACACAGATCTCCTACGAGCAGTACTTC